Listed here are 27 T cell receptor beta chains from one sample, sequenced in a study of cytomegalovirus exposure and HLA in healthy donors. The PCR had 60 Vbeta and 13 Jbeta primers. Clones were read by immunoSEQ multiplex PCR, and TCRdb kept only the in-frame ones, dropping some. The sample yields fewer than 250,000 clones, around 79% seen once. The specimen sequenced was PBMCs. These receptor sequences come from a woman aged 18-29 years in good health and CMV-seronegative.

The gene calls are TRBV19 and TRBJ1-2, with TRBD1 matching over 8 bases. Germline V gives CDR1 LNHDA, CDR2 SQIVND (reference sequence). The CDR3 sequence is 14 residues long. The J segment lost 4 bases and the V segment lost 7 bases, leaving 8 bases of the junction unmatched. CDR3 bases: TGTGCCAGTAACCCGACAGGGGTAGGCTATGGCTACACCTTC. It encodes CASNPTGVGYGYTF.

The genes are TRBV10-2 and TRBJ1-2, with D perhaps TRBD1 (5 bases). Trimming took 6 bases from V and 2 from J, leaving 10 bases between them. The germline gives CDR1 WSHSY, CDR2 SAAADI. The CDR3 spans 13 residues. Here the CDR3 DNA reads TGCGCCAGCAGAAAGACAGAAAACTATGGCTACACCTTC. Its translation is CASRKTENYGYTF.

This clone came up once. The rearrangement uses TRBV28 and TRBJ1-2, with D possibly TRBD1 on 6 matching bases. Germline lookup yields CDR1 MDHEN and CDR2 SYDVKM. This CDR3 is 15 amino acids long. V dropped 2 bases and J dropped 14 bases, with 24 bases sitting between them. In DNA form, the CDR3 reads TGTGCCAGCAGTTTAGGATTGGGGACACAGCCTCCGGTTACCTTC. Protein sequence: CASSLGLGTQPPVTF.

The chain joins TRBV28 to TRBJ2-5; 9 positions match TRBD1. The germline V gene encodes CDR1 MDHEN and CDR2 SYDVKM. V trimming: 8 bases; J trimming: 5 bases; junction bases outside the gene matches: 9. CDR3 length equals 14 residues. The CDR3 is CASGQGQGPETQYF. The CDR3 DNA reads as TGTGCCAGCGGACAGGGACAGGGCCCGGAGACCCAGTACTTC.

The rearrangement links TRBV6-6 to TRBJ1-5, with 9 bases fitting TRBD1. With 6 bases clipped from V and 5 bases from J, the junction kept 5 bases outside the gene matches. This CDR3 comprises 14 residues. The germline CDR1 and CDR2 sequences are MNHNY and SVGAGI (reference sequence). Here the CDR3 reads CASSHRGQDQPQHF. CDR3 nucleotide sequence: TGTGCCAGCAGCCACAGGGGGCAAGATCAGCCCCAGCATTTT.

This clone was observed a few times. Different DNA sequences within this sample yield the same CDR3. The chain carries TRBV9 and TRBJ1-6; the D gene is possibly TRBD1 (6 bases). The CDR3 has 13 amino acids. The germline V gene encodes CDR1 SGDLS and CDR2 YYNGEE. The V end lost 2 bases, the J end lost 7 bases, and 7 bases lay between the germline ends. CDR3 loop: CASSVTGNSPLHF. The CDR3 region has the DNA TGTGCCAGCAGCGTCACAGGGAATTCACCCCTCCACTTT.

CDR3: CASSLAGVNTEAFF. The CDR3 nucleotides are TGTGCCAGCAGCTTAGCCGGGGTGAACACTGAAGCTTTCTTT. The chain uses TRBV11-2 and TRBJ1-1; D unresolved. Germline V lookup: CDR1 SGHAT, CDR2 FQNNGV. The CDR3 is 14 residues long. V lost 1 base and J lost 0, with 6 bases in between.

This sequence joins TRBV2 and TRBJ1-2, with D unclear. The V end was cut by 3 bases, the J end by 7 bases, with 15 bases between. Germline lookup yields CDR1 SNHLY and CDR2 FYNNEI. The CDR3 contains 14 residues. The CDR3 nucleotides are TGTGCCAGCAGTGAGGCCCCCTGGTCCGCTGGCTACACCTTC. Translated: CASSEAPWSAGYTF.

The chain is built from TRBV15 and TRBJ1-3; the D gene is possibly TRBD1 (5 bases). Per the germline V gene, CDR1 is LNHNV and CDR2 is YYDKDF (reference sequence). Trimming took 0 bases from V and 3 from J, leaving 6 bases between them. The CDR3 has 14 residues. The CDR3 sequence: CATSRDRVGNTIYF. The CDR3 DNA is TGTGCCACCAGCAGAGACAGGGTTGGAAACACCATATATTTT. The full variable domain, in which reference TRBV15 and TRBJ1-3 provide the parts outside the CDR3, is DAMVIQNPRYQVTQFGKPVTLSCSQTLNHNVMYWYQQKSSQAPKLLFHYYDKDFNNEADTPDNFQSRRPNTSFCFLDIRSPGLGDTAMYLCATSRDRVGNTIYFGEGSWLTVV.

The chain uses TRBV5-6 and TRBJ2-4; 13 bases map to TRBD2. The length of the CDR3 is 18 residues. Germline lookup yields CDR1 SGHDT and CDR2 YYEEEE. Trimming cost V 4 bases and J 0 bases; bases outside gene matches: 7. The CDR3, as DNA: TGTGCCAGCAGCCCCGGGACTAGCGGGACCATAGCCAAAAACATTCAGTACTTC. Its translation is CASSPGTSGTIAKNIQYF.

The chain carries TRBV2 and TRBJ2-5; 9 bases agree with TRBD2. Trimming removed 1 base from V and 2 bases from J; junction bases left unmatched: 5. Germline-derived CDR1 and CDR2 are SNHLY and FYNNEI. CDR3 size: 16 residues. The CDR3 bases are TGTGCCAGCAGTGAAGTCCTCCTAGCGGGGCAAGAGACCCAGTACTTC. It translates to CASSEVLLAGQETQYF. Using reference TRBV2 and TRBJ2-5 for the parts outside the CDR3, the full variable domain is EPEVTQTPSHQVTQMGQEVILRCVPISNHLYFYWYRQILGQKVEFLVSFYNNEISEKSEIFDDQFSVERPDGSNFTLKIRSTKLEDSAMYFCASSEVLLAGQETQYFGPGTRLLVL.

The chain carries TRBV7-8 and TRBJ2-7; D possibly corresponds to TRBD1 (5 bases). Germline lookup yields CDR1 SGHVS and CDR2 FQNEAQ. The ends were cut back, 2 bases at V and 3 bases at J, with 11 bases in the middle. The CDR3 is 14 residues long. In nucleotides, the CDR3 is TGTGCCAGCAGCTTACGAGACAGCAGCTACGAGCAGTACTTC. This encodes CASSLRDSSYEQYF.

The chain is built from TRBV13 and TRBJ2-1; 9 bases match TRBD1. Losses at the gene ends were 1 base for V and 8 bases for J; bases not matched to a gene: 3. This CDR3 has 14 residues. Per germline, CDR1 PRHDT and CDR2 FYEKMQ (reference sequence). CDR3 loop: CASSLAGQGDEQFF. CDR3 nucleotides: TGTGCCAGCAGCTTAGCGGGACAGGGCGATGAGCAGTTCTTC. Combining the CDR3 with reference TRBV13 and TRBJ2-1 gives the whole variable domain AAGVIQSPRHLIKEKRETATLKCYPIPRHDTVYWYQQGPGQDPQFLISFYEKMQSDKGSIPDRFSAQQFSDYHSELNMSSLELGDSALYFCASSLAGQGDEQFFGPGTRLTVL.

The CDR3 region has the DNA TGTGCCAGCAGCTCCTCCGGGAGCGAAGAAGAGACCCAGTACTTC. Its protein product is CASSSSGSEEETQYF. V and J are TRBV7-3 and TRBJ2-5, with D possibly matching TRBD2 (6 bases). Deletions cut 4 bases from V and 3 bases from J, with 15 bases between. The CDR3 sequence is 15 residues long. Germline CDR1 reads SGHTA; CDR2 reads FQGTGA.

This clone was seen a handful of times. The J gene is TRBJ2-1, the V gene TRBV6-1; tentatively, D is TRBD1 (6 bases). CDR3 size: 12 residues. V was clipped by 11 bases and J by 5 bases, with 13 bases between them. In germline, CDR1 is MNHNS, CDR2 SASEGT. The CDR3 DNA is TGTGCCGTCCGGACAGTCAACAATGAGCAGTTCTTC. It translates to CAVRTVNNEQFF.

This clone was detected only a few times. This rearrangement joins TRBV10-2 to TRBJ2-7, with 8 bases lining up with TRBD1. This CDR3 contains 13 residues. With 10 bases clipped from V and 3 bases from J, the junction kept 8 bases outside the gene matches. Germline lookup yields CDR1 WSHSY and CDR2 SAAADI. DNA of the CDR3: TGCGCCACCCTAGTAGGACAGGGCTACGAGCAGTACTTC. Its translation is CATLVGQGYEQYF.

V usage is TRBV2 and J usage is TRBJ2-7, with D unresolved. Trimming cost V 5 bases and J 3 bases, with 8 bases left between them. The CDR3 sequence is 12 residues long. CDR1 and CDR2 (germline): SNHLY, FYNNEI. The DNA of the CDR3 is TGTGCCAGCAGTCCACAAAGCTACGAGCAGTACTTC. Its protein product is CASSPQSYEQYF.

CDR3 loop: CASSPPGTSSGANVLTF. The CDR3 DNA reads as TGTGCCAGCAGCCCCCCGGGAACCAGCTCTGGGGCCAACGTCCTGACTTTC. The V and J genes are TRBV7-3 and TRBJ2-6; weak D call: TRBD2 (5 bases). V shed 5 bases and J shed 0 bases, with 14 bases lying between them. The CDR3 has 17 amino acids. CDR1 SGHTA and CDR2 FQGTGA come from the germline V gene. The complete variable domain, with remaining parts taken from reference TRBV7-3 and TRBJ2-6, reads GAGVSQTPSNKVTEKGKYVELRCDPISGHTALYWYRQSLGQGPEFLIYFQGTGAADDSGLPNDRFFAVRPEGSVSTLKIQRTERGDSAVYLCASSPPGTSSGANVLTFGAGSRLTVL.

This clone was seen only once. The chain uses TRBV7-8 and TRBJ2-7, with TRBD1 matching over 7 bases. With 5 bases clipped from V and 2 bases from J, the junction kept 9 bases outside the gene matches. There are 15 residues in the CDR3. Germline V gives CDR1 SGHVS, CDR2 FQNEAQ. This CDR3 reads CASSLGDSRAYEQYF. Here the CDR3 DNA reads TGTGCCAGCAGCCTGGGGGACAGTCGAGCCTACGAGCAGTACTTC.

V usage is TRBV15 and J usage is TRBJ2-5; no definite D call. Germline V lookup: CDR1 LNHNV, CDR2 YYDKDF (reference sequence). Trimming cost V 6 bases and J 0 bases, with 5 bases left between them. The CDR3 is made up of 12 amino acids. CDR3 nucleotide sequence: TGTGCCACCAGTGCGTACCAAGAGACCCAGTACTTC. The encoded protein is CATSAYQETQYF.

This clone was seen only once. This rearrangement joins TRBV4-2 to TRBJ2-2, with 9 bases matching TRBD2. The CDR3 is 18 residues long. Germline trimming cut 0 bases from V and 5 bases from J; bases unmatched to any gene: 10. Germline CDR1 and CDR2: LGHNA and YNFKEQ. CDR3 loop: CASSQDARGGLGTGELFF. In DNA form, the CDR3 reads TGTGCCAGCAGCCAAGACGCGCGGGGGGGCCTTGGAACCGGGGAGCTGTTTTTT.

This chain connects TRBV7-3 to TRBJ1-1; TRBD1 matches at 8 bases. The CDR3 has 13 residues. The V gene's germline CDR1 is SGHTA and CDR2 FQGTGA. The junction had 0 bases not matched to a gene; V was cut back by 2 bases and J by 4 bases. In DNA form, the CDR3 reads TGTGCCAGCAGCTTAGGACAGGGCACTGAAGCTTTCTTT. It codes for CASSLGQGTEAFF.

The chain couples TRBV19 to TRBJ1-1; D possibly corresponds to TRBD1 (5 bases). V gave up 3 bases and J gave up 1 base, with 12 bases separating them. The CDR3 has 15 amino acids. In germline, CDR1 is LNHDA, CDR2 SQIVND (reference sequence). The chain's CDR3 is CASSIVRQRNTEAFF. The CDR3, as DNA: TGTGCCAGTAGTATTGTGCGACAGCGGAACACTGAAGCTTTCTTT.

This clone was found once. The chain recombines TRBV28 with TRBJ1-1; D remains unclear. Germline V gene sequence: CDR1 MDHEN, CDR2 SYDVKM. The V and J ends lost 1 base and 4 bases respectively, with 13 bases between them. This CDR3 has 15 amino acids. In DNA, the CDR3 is TGTGCCAGCAGTTTATCCCGTGTGGGCAGCACTGAAGCTTTCTTT. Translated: CASSLSRVGSTEAFF.

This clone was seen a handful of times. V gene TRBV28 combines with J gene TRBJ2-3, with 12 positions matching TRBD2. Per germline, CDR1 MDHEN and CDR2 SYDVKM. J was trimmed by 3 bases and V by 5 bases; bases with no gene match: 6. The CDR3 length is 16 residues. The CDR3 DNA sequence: TGTGCCAGCAGTCGACTAGCGGGAGAGCTTACAGATACGCAGTATTTT. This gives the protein CASSRLAGELTDTQYF. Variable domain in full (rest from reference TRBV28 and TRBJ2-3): DVKVTQSSRYLVKRTGEKVFLECVQDMDHENMFWYRQDPGLGLRLIYFSYDVKMKEKGDIPEGYSVSREKKERFSLILESASTNQTSMYLCASSRLAGELTDTQYFGPGTRLTVL.

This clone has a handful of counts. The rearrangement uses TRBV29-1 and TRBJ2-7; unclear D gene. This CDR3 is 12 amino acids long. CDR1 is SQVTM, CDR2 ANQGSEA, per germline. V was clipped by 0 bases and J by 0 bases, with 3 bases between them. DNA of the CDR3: TGCAGCGTTGAAGACAGCTCCTACGAGCAGTACTTC. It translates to CSVEDSSYEQYF.

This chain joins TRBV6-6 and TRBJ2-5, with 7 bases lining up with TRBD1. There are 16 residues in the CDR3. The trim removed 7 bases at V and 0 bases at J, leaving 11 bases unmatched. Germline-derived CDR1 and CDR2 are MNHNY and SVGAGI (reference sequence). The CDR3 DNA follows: TGTGCCAGCAAACGACAGGGATTCACCAACCAAGAGACCCAGTACTTC. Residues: CASKRQGFTNQETQYF.